These T cell receptor beta chains were read from a single sample in a study of T-cell memory formation after mild COVID-19. From the 5' RACE reads, TCRdb called clonotypes with MiXCR, one entry per CDR3 protein. The table records around 530,000 distinct CDR3 sequences, about 20% of them present only once. The sample consisted of PBMCs or a T cell subset sorted from them (not recorded which). The receptors derive from an adult woman who had mild COVID-19 (a few samples of this study predate the infection). Cell type and time point are not known. Each CDR3 is given without its conserved first and last residue.

cdr3_length: 13; v_call: TRBV15; j_call: TRBJ2-1; cdr3_aa: ATSRDLRLHNEQF
cdr3_length: 14; v_call: TRBV7-8; j_call: TRBJ1-1; cdr3_aa: ASSLVRGLQNTEAF
cdr3_length: 10; v_call: TRBV7-9; j_call: TRBJ1-1; cdr3_aa: ASRPSGPEAF
cdr3_length: 16; v_call: TRBV5-1; j_call: TRBJ2-1; cdr3_aa: ASSSMPSGGAAYNEQF
cdr3_length: 14; v_call: TRBV7-2; j_call: TRBJ2-1; cdr3_aa: ASTSVAGGPRYEQF
cdr3_length: 15; v_call: TRBV3-1; j_call: TRBJ2-7; cdr3_aa: ASSQWDRRGRGYEQY
cdr3_length: 11; v_call: TRBV20-1; j_call: TRBJ1-2; cdr3_aa: SASSRGLVGYT
cdr3_length: 14; v_call: TRBV24-1; j_call: TRBJ2-1; cdr3_aa: ATSDSRDSPNNEQF
cdr3_length: 15; v_call: TRBV6-5; j_call: TRBJ2-3; cdr3_aa: ASRVGLAVTSTDTQY
cdr3_length: 14; v_call: TRBV6-1; j_call: TRBJ2-7; cdr3_aa: ASSDLVGSMGWEQY
cdr3_length: 14; v_call: TRBV11-2; j_call: TRBJ2-5; cdr3_aa: ASSFIRMAGQETQY
cdr3_length: 13; v_call: TRBV10-3; j_call: TRBJ1-1; cdr3_aa: AISPGKGVNTEAF
cdr3_length: 16; v_call: TRBV7-9; j_call: TRBJ2-3; cdr3_aa: ASSLAGLAGESTDTQY